The rows below give T cell receptor beta chains drawn from one sample of a study of T cell repertoires in cytomegalovirus infection. One entry per CDR3 protein results from TCRdb running MiXCR on the reads. The sample lists over 300,000 distinct CDR3 sequences, 15% to 20% seen once, with about 12% in the top ten. The source material was PBMCs. Receptor source: a human donor in good health (CMV status not recorded). Some clones in this sample may be carry-over from other donors' samples. Each CDR3 is given with its conserved first and last residue. Size tells how often a clone was seen (once, few, many) or the class of an expanded clone, and some rows leave it out.

V: TRBV5-4
size: NA
J: TRBJ2-5
CDR3: CASSLAGGGAQETQYF

V: TRBV12-3/TRBV12-4
size: many
J: TRBJ1-5
CDR3: CASSRDKYHQPQHF

V: TRBV19
size: NA
J: TRBJ2-7
CDR3: CASSSLEGGRSYEQYF

V: TRBV9
size: few
J: TRBJ1-2
CDR3: CASSVANRADYGYTF

V: TRBV4-3
size: once
J: TRBJ1-2
CDR3: CASSQRTLDYGYTF

V: TRBV2
size: NA
J: TRBJ1-5
CDR3: CASKQGGYSNQPQHF

V: TRBV19
size: NA
J: TRBJ1-1
CDR3: CASSRGRAAEAFF

V: TRBV10-3
size: many
J: TRBJ1-4
CDR3: CAISEDRVGRTTNEKLFF

V: TRBV12-3/TRBV12-4
size: NA
J: TRBJ1-5
CDR3: CASSLSGQGNNQPQHF

V: TRBV6-2/TRBV6-3
size: NA
J: TRBJ2-3
CDR3: CASSSGQGAADTQYF

V: TRBV20-1
size: NA
J: TRBJ2-1
CDR3: CSARVPGLAGNNEQFF

V: TRBV7-8
size: many
J: TRBJ2-1
CDR3: CASSLVEGGDSEQFF

V: TRBV7-9
size: many
J: TRBJ2-2
CDR3: CASSSRLSTNTGELFF

V: TRBV2
size: few
J: TRBJ2-1
CDR3: CASSETSGAYNEQFF

V: TRBV27
size: NA
J: TRBJ2-7
CDR3: CASSLTGRMSSYEQYF

V: TRBV7-8
size: many
J: TRBJ1-4
CDR3: CASSLLRGSPNEKLFF

V: TRBV6-1
size: NA
J: TRBJ1-1
CDR3: CASRDGDKAFF

V: TRBV7-2
size: many
J: TRBJ2-3
CDR3: CASSLGRIERTDTQYF

V: TRBV7-9
size: many
J: TRBJ1-1
CDR3: CASSLVGLRSTEAFF

V: TRBV7-2
size: many
J: TRBJ1-1
CDR3: CASSLGIGDTEAFF

V: TRBV7-6
size: many
J: TRBJ2-7
CDR3: CASSETSSYEQYF

V: TRBV12-3/TRBV12-4
size: few
J: TRBJ2-5
CDR3: CASQRRDSRETQYF

V: TRBV7-9
size: NA
J: TRBJ1-1
CDR3: CASSLLGSLNTEAFF

V: TRBV14
size: many
J: TRBJ2-7
CDR3: CASSQQGVREQYF

V: TRBV6-1
size: few
J: TRBJ2-7
CDR3: CASSESRGTEQYF

V: TRBV6-5
size: NA
J: TRBJ2-7
CDR3: CASQRTGGIYEQYF

V: TRBV20-1
size: many
J: TRBJ1-6
CDR3: CSARLDRPSPLHF

V: TRBV18
size: few
J: TRBJ1-2
CDR3: CASSIVDSRYGYTF

V: TRBV14
size: NA
J: TRBJ2-2
CDR3: CASSRQRGENTGELFF

V: TRBV20-1
size: few
J: TRBJ2-7
CDR3: CSATTRFTYEQYF

V: TRBV5-6
size: few
J: TRBJ2-3
CDR3: CASSLEIGPTSTDTQYF

V: TRBV27
size: many
J: TRBJ2-7
CDR3: CASSLWTGGAREQYF

V: TRBV15
size: NA
J: TRBJ2-7
CDR3: CATSREQVNEQYF

V: TRBV10-3
size: NA
J: TRBJ2-5
CDR3: CAISDQGQETQYF

V: TRBV12-3/TRBV12-4
size: NA
J: TRBJ2-7
CDR3: CASSPPTPRVMGGYGYEQYF

V: TRBV6-5
size: NA
J: TRBJ2-7
CDR3: CASSYSGTGSSEQYF

V: TRBV12-3/TRBV12-4
size: NA
J: TRBJ1-5
CDR3: CASSRGWLNQPQHF

V: TRBV7-2
size: many
J: TRBJ2-3
CDR3: CASRRSTDTQYF

V: TRBV20-1
size: few
J: TRBJ2-3
CDR3: CSAPGLAGGRASTDTQYF

V: TRBV24-1
size: NA
J: TRBJ1-3
CDR3: CATSDLNRFSGNTIYF

V: TRBV6-2/TRBV6-3
size: few
J: TRBJ2-7
CDR3: CAIQLASGGPYEQYF

V: TRBV10-3
size: NA
J: TRBJ1-6
CDR3: CAIAGRGNSPLHF

V: TRBV7-9
size: NA
J: TRBJ1-2
CDR3: CASRPIAADSPRQGYGYTF

V: TRBV27
size: few
J: TRBJ1-4
CDR3: CASSPVSPEKLFF

V: TRBV7-9
size: few
J: TRBJ2-5
CDR3: CASSLNGYQETQYF

V: TRBV12-3/TRBV12-4
size: many
J: TRBJ1-5
CDR3: CASSRQGNSNQPQHF

V: TRBV28
size: few
J: TRBJ2-5
CDR3: CASRQGTQETQYF